This note documents a single T cell receptor (beta chain) sequence. What it recognizes is unknown. Blood RNA came from unsorted whole blood; germline DNA was also extracted. Chronic HBV infection was present, with no prior treatment. It was before surgery that approximately 4.3 milliliters of peripheral blood were collected. This sample stems from a study of tumor-infiltrating lymphocytes in primary liver carcinoma. Overall study findings and caveats: A significantly higher top-250-clone fraction was found in tumors than in blood (p = 0.039). Paired tumor-adjacent and tumor-blood samples overlapped less than tumor region pairs did.

Starting from roughly 540 ng of total RNA, TCR beta cDNA was produced with a primer in the constant region. Generation of the TCR beta libraries relied on three nested multiplex PCR rounds using slightly modified ARM-PCR. The study ran its first two PCR rounds for roughly 11 cycles each, using TRBV1-TRBV30 forward primers and a C-beta reverse primer. From the multiplex PCR reads, TCRdb called clonotypes with MiXCR, one entry per CDR3 protein. The sample consists of hundreds of thousands of distinct CDR3 sequences, about three fifths of them appearing once. V shed 6 bases and J 1 base; nucleotides not matched to a gene: 16. The germline V gene encodes CDR1 MNHEY and CDR2 SVGAGI. The CDR3 is 19 amino acids.

This rearrangement joins TRBV6-5 to TRBJ2-7; TRBD2 matches at 12 bases. The sample comprised peripheral blood. This TCR came from a woman aged 25 to 39 with primary liver carcinoma and hepatitis B virus infection. The CDR3 protein is CASRMDRSLAGGQSYEQYF. As DNA, the CDR3 is TGTGCCAGCAGAATGGACAGGTCGCTAGCGGGAGGGCAGTCCTACGAGCAGTACTTC.